The rows below give T cell receptor beta chains drawn from one sample of a study of shared clonotypes between healthy human individuals. The assay was immunoSEQ multiplex PCR, and TCRdb's table has in-frame clones only and misses some. The table has 2 million to 2.5 million clones, approximately 96% seen once; the top ten hold 0.1% to 0.15%. Sequenced input: naive CD4+ T cells sorted from blood. The source is a man aged 18-30 years in good health. The CDR3 runs from the conserved cysteine through the conserved F or W. The D gene is left open where the match is weak. Part of the rows lack a size; the others show once, few, many or a class for expanded clones.

13,NA,TRBJ1-4,NA,TRBV10-1,CASSDTPGEKLFF,TGCGCCAGCAGTGATACCCCCGGTGAAAAACTGTTTTTT
14,TRBD1,TRBJ1-2,NA,TRBV5-4,CASRDRVGRYGYTF,TGTGCCAGCAGAGACAGGGTTGGCCGCTATGGCTACACCTTC
15,NA,TRBJ2-1,NA,TRBV7-2,CASSLGWAVFNEQFF,TGTGCCAGCAGCCTCGGCTGGGCAGTTTTCAATGAGCAGTTCTTC
13,NA,TRBJ1-4,NA,TRBV27,CASSLSLGEKLFF,TGTGCCAGCAGTTTATCGTTGGGGGAAAAACTGTTTTTT
14,NA,TRBJ2-5,NA,TRBV6-6,CASSWGGRQETQYF,TGTGCCAGCAGTTGGGGTGGTCGGCAAGAGACCCAGTACTTC
11,NA,TRBJ2-5,NA,TRBV20-1,CSAQYQETQYF,TGCAGTGCTCAGTACCAAGAGACCCAGTACTTC
12,NA,TRBJ2-5,NA,TRBV6-5,CATRRARETQYF,TGTGCCACCCGGAGAGCCCGGGAGACCCAGTACTTC
13,NA,TRBJ1-6,NA,TRBV5-1,CASRLLRDSPLHF,TGCGCCAGCCGGCTCCTGCGGGATTCACCCCTCCACTTT
16,NA,TRBJ1-2,NA,TRBV6-5,CASSSSFLQGGYGYTF,NA
13,NA,TRBJ1-6,NA,TRBV5-6,CASSLTRNSPLHF,TGTGCCAGCAGCTTGACGCGGAATTCACCCCTCCACTTT
15,TRBD1,TRBJ2-4,NA,TRBV4-1,CASRQGVLAKNIQYF,TGCGCCAGCCGACAGGGGGTTTTAGCCAAAAACATTCAGTACTTC
21,NA,TRBJ2-3,NA,TRBV7-2,CASSLAGGTKRRLAPTDTQYF,TGTGCCAGCAGCTTAGCCGGCGGGACAAAAAGACGTCTAGCCCCCACAGATACGCAGTATTTT
13,NA,TRBJ1-6,NA,TRBV29-1,CSAGDSYNSPLHF,TGCAGCGCCGGGGACTCCTATAATTCACCCCTCCACTTT
15,NA,TRBJ2-5,NA,TRBV2,CASSERLAGSETQYF,TGTGCCAGCAGTGAAAGGCTGGCCGGTTCGGAGACCCAGTACTTC
14,NA,TRBJ2-5,NA,TRBV4-3,CASSQLGGKETQYF,TGCGCCAGCAGCCAACTCGGAGGGAAAGAGACCCAGTACTTC
14,NA,TRBJ2-7,NA,TRBV6-6,CASSYSPGNHEQYF,TGTGCCAGCAGTTACTCCCCAGGGAACCACGAGCAGTACTTC
16,NA,TRBJ2-7,NA,TRBV7-9,CASSLIPVTRGYEQYF,TGTGCCAGCAGCTTGATCCCCGTCACCAGAGGCTACGAGCAGTACTTC
13,NA,TRBJ2-7,NA,TRBV11-2,CASSLSWTREQYF,TGTGCCAGCAGCTTAAGTTGGACCCGGGAGCAGTACTTC
11,NA,TRBJ2-7,NA,TRBV7-9,CASSYLYEQYF,TGTGCCAGCAGCTACCTCTACGAGCAGTACTTC
14,TRBD1,TRBJ1-2,NA,TRBV7-9,CASSPGQGDYGYTF,TGTGCCAGCAGCCCTGGACAGGGTGACTATGGCTACACCTTC
17,NA,TRBJ1-6,NA,TRBV19,CASSRVAQGGYNSPLHF,TGTGCCAGTAGTCGCGTTGCGCAGGGCGGCTATAATTCACCCCTCCACTTT
15,NA,TRBJ2-2,NA,TRBV5-1,CATQPGSVLTGELFF,TGCGCCACGCAGCCGGGCTCAGTTCTCACCGGGGAGCTGTTTTTT
15,NA,TRBJ2-2,NA,TRBV7-9,CASSFWAGNTGELFF,TGTGCCAGCAGCTTCTGGGCGGGGAACACCGGGGAGCTGTTTTTT
15,TRBD1,TRBJ1-1,NA,TRBV28,CASSPSGTGRTEAFF,TGTGCCAGCAGTCCCTCCGGGACAGGGCGGACTGAAGCTTTCTTT
13,NA,TRBJ2-7,once,TRBV28,CASRLNGGRTQYF,TGTGCCAGCAGACTGAATGGGGGGCGTACGCAGTACTTC
13,NA,TRBJ2-1,NA,TRBV18,CASSPPSYNEQFF,TGTGCCAGCTCCCCGCCCTCCTACAATGAGCAGTTCTTC
12,NA,TRBJ1-4,NA,TRBV29-1,CSAGAGYEKLFF,TGCAGCGCTGGGGCCGGGTATGAAAAACTGTTTTTT
15,TRBD1,TRBJ1-6,NA,TRBV27,CASSRTGTFNSPLHF,TGTGCCAGCAGTAGGACAGGGACTTTCAATTCACCCCTCCACTTT
13,NA,TRBJ1-1,few,TRBV19,CASSTGMNTEAFF,TGTGCCAGTAGTACAGGGATGAACACTGAAGCTTTCTTT
13,TRBD1,TRBJ1-4,NA,TRBV19,CASSDRVGEKLFF,TGTGCCAGTTCGGACAGGGTGGGGGAAAAACTGTTTTTT
15,TRBD1,TRBJ2-3,NA,TRBV5-1,CASSAGTGSTDTQYF,TGCGCCAGCAGTGCCGGGACAGGAAGCACAGATACGCAGTATTTT
13,NA,TRBJ1-2,once,TRBV4-1,CASSPQGAYGYTF,TGCGCCAGCAGCCCACAGGGCGCATATGGCTACACCTTC
13,TRBD1,TRBJ2-5,NA,TRBV29-1,CSATPGQIETQYF,TGCAGCGCTACTCCGGGACAGATAGAGACCCAGTACTTC
14,NA,TRBJ2-7,NA,TRBV5-1,CASSLEGWSSEQYF,TGCGCCAGCAGCTTGGAGGGGTGGTCGAGTGAGCAGTACTTC
15,NA,TRBJ2-3,NA,TRBV9,CASSRGGLSTDTQYF,TGTGCCAGCAGTCGAGGAGGGCTTAGCACAGATACGCAGTATTTT
16,NA,TRBJ2-7,NA,TRBV7-9,CASSLVGPTRLHEQYF,TGTGCCAGCAGCTTAGTTGGACCCACCAGGCTGCACGAGCAGTACTTC
14,NA,TRBJ2-1,NA,TRBV11-1,CASSRQTSYNEQFF,TGTGCCAGCAGCAGACAGACCTCCTACAATGAGCAGTTCTTC
15,TRBD1,TRBJ1-2,NA,TRBV6-5,CASSYGAGGANGYTF,TGTGCCAGCAGTTACGGGGCAGGGGGCGCGAATGGCTACACCTTC
14,TRBD2,TRBJ2-5,NA,TRBV6-5,CASSSLAGGETQYF,TGTGCCAGCAGTTCTTTGGCGGGAGGAGAGACCCAGTACTTC
16,NA,TRBJ2-1,NA,TRBV4-3,CASSQVVGSNRAEQFF,TGCGCCAGCAGCCAAGTGGTCGGGAGTAACCGGGCGGAGCAGTTCTTC
16,NA,TRBJ2-6,NA,TRBV5-4,CASSSPTAAGANVLTF,TGTGCCAGCAGCTCACCTACAGCTGCCGGGGCCAACGTCCTGACTTTC
15,TRBD2,TRBJ2-7,NA,TRBV2,CASSEEASGSYEQYF,TGTGCCAGCAGTGAAGAGGCTAGCGGGAGTTACGAGCAGTACTTC
12,NA,TRBJ1-5,NA,TRBV27,CASSFPGQPQHF,TGTGCCAGCAGTTTCCCGGGACAGCCCCAGCATTTT
14,TRBD1,TRBJ1-1,NA,TRBV6-1,CASRQDRVNTEAFF,TGTGCCAGCAGACAGGACAGGGTAAACACTGAAGCTTTCTTT
15,NA,TRBJ1-3,NA,TRBV9,CASRRGDSGGNTIYF,TGTGCCAGTAGACGTGGCGACTCAGGTGGAAACACCATATATTTT
16,TRBD2,TRBJ2-5,NA,TRBV7-9,CASSLPLAGGPETQYF,TGTGCCAGCAGCCTACCTCTAGCGGGGGGGCCCGAGACCCAGTACTTC
15,NA,TRBJ2-2,NA,TRBV5-1,CASSLIRQDTGELFF,TGCGCCAGCAGCTTGATACGACAGGACACCGGGGAGCTGTTTTTT
15,NA,TRBJ2-2,NA,TRBV7-9,CASTTGALNTGELFF,TGTGCCAGCACCACCGGGGCACTGAACACCGGGGAGCTGTTTTTT
11,NA,TRBJ1-1,NA,TRBV20-1,CRVPGNTEAFF,TGCAGGGTTCCTGGGAACACTGAAGCTTTCTTT
14,TRBD1,TRBJ1-1,once,TRBV6-1,CASISQGGNTEAFF,TGTGCCAGCATCTCCCAGGGGGGGAACACTGAAGCTTTCTTT
16,TRBD1,TRBJ2-1,NA,TRBV10-3,CAISLTGTAYSNEQFF,TGTGCCATCAGTCTAACCGGGACAGCCTATTCCAATGAGCAGTTCTTC
13,NA,TRBJ1-2,NA,TRBV6-6,CASSRGSGYGYTF,TGTGCCAGCAGTCGGGGGTCTGGCTATGGCTACACCTTC
13,NA,TRBJ1-2,NA,TRBV6-1,CATHGRDHHGYTF,TGTGCCACCCACGGGAGGGATCATCATGGCTACACCTTC